Presented here are 24 T cell receptor beta chains from one specimen sequenced in a study of glioma-infiltrating T cells after dendritic cell vaccination. The protocol was immunoSEQ multiplex PCR, while the TCRdb copy is restricted to in-frame clones and leaves out a portion. The repertoire includes about 82,000 clones, around 90% of them detected once, and approximately 2.9% sits in the top ten. The source was blood, collected before dendritic cell vaccination. These receptors originate from a human donor with glioblastoma.

The table lists this clone with a count of one. CDR3 protein: CASSPTPNQPQHF. The DNA for the CDR3 is TGTGCCAGTAGTCCGACACCCAATCAGCCCCAGCATTTT. The rearrangement links TRBV19 to TRBJ1-5; unclear D gene. CDR3 length: 13 amino acids. Germline V gene data show CDR1 as LNHDA and CDR2 as SQIVND (reference sequence). V was shortened by 5 bases and J by 3 bases, with 8 bases between the two germline ends.

The rearrangement links TRBV5-1 to TRBJ1-1, with TRBD1 identical over 7 bases. V lost 4 bases, J lost 4 bases, and 10 bases stayed unmatched. Germline CDR1 SGHRS, CDR2 YFSETQ. The CDR3 contains 15 residues. The CDR3 region is CASSIVSTGSTEAFF. The CDR3 nucleotides are TGCGCCAGCAGCATAGTGTCGACAGGGAGCACTGAAGCTTTCTTT.

V is TRBV29-1 and J is TRBJ1-1; 8 nucleotides align to TRBD1. The germline CDR1 and CDR2 sequences are SQVTM and ANQGSEA. CDR3 size: 12 residues. With V trimmed by 7 bases and J by 1 base, 2 bases remained unmatched. CDR3 sequence: CSAGQANTEAFF. DNA for the CDR3: TGCAGCGCGGGACAGGCGAACACTGAAGCTTTCTTT.

V and J are TRBV5-1 and TRBJ1-1; maybe TRBD1 (5 bases). Germline-derived CDR1 and CDR2 are SGHRS and YFSETQ. The V gene lost 5 bases and the J gene lost 3 bases, with 17 bases spanning the gap. The CDR3 contains 15 residues. The CDR3 reads CASRRFGGEHTEAFF. In nucleotides, the CDR3 is TGCGCCAGCAGGCGTTTCGGGGGAGAGCACACTGAAGCTTTCTTT.

This clone is deemed medium-sized (0.01 to 0.1%). In DNA form, the CDR3 reads TGTGCCAGCAGTTCGATAGCGGGGGGGCCAGATGAGCAGTTCTTC. Its translation is CASSSIAGGPDEQFF. The chain has TRBV6-1 and TRBJ2-1, with 11 positions matching TRBD2. CDR3 length: 15 amino acids. Trimming at V came to 5 bases and at J to 8 bases, leaving 8 bases not matched to a gene. Germline CDR1 reads MNHNS; CDR2 reads SASEGT.

The J gene is TRBJ2-7, the V gene TRBV11-3; 8 bases agree with TRBD2. Germline V gives CDR1 SGHNT, CDR2 YENEEA. V lost 3 bases to trimming and J lost 6 bases; unmatched junction nucleotides: 4. The CDR3 is made up of 13 amino acids. The CDR3 here is CASSFPGLGEQYF. Here the CDR3 DNA reads TGTGCCAGCAGCTTCCCGGGACTAGGCGAGCAGTACTTC.

The V gene is TRBV5-4, the J gene TRBJ2-7, with D perhaps TRBD1 (6 bases). Germline assignment: CDR1 SGHNT and CDR2 YYREEE (reference sequence). The CDR3 contains 14 residues. V was shortened by 4 bases and J by 2 bases, with 13 bases between the two germline ends. The CDR3 here is CASSNRDTAYEQYF. The CDR3, as DNA: TGTGCCAGCAGCAACCGGGACACGGCCTACGAGCAGTACTTC. The entire variable domain, with the rest obtained from reference TRBV5-4 and TRBJ2-7, is as follows: ETGVTQSPTHLIKTRGQQVTLRCSSQSGHNTVSWYQQALGQGPQFIFQYYREEENGRGNFPPRFSGLQFPNYSSELNVNALELDDSALYLCASSNRDTAYEQYFGPGTRLTVT.

The chain combines TRBV20-1 with TRBJ2-1; 7 bases match TRBD2. The CDR3 has 11 residues. Germline V gene lookup returns CDR1 DFQATT and CDR2 SNEGSKA (reference sequence). The J segment lost 5 bases and the V segment lost 5 bases, leaving 0 bases of the junction unmatched. CDR3 nucleotide sequence: TGCAGTGCTGGGGGGGACAATGAGCAGTTCTTC. Translation: CSAGGDNEQFF.

The chain uses TRBV5-6 and TRBJ2-5, with 9 bases identical to TRBD2. V lost 0 bases and J lost 5; bases outside the gene matches: 5. This CDR3 comprises 15 residues. The germline V gene encodes CDR1 SGHDT and CDR2 YYEEEE. Here the CDR3 DNA reads TGTGCCAGCAGCTTGGTTCCCACTAGCGGGGAGACCCAGTACTTC. The encoded protein is CASSLVPTSGETQYF.

V and J are TRBV6-1 and TRBJ2-5; 12 nucleotides line up with TRBD1. Looked up from germline, CDR1 is MNHNS and CDR2 is SASEGT. With V trimmed by 5 bases and J by 4 bases, 5 bases remained unmatched. This CDR3 comprises 15 residues. CDR3 DNA sequence: TGTGCCAGCAGTCGGGACAGGGGGCATCCAGAGACCCAGTACTTC. Protein: CASSRDRGHPETQYF.

The chain is built from TRBV7-8 and TRBJ1-4; 8 nucleotides match TRBD1. The CDR3 totals 19 residues. Germline trimming cut 4 bases from V and 4 bases from J; bases unmatched to any gene: 17. Germline CDR1 and CDR2: SGHVS and FQNEAQ. CDR3 residues: CASSSERAPGTGRNEKLFF. CDR3 coding DNA: TGTGCCAGCAGCTCCGAACGGGCCCCGGGGACAGGCCGTAATGAAAAACTGTTTTTT.

J is TRBJ1-1 and V is TRBV27; 7 positions match TRBD1. The CDR3 loop spans 14 amino acids. Looked up from germline, CDR1 is MNHEY and CDR2 is SMNVEV (reference sequence). Trimming took 6 bases from V and 1 from J; bases not matched to a gene: 5. The CDR3 sequence: CASRVQGRNTEAFF. CDR3 coding DNA: TGTGCCAGCAGGGTACAGGGGAGGAACACTGAAGCTTTCTTT.

J is TRBJ2-1 and V is TRBV5-1; TRBD2 is a possible D gene (6 bases). Between the trimmed V and J ends, which lost 4 bases and 0 bases, there was a span of 17 bases. This CDR3 has 17 residues. Germline loops: CDR1 SGHRS, CDR2 YFSETQ. CDR3 amino acids: CASSPTGGGDSYNEQFF. The CDR3 DNA sequence: TGCGCCAGCAGCCCTACTGGAGGCGGGGACTCCTACAATGAGCAGTTCTTC.

The CDR3 coding sequence is TGCGCCAGCAGCCAACCTCTAAGCCGCAATGAGCAGTTCTTC. This gives the protein CASSQPLSRNEQFF. This sequence joins TRBV4-1 and TRBJ2-1; no definite D call. V was trimmed by 2 bases and J by 6 bases, leaving 11 bases between them. Germline CDR1 MGHRA, CDR2 YSYEKL. The CDR3 is 14 residues long.

The rearrangement joins TRBV6-6 to TRBJ1-1; 8 bases are shared with TRBD1. Germline loops: CDR1 MNHNY, CDR2 SVGAGI (reference sequence). This CDR3 comprises 12 residues. V was clipped by 7 bases and J by 5 bases; unmatched bases: 3. The CDR3 sequence is CASTQGATEAFF. The CDR3 DNA is TGTGCCAGCACCCAGGGGGCAACTGAAGCTTTCTTT.

The chain employs TRBV6-1 and TRBJ1-1; D might be TRBD1 (6 bases). The germline CDR1 and CDR2 sequences are MNHNS and SASEGT. The V and J ends lost 6 bases and 1 base respectively, with 12 bases between them. The CDR3 has 14 residues. This CDR3 is CASSLTGTNTEAFF. The CDR3 region has the DNA TGTGCCAGCAGCCTTACAGGGACGAACACTGAAGCTTTCTTT.

This clone appeared a few times. This chain connects TRBV7-9 to TRBJ2-1; TRBD2 might be the D (7 bases). Per the germline V gene, CDR1 is SEHNR and CDR2 is FQNEAQ (reference sequence). The CDR3 length is 15 residues. V was pared by 5 bases and J by 4 bases, with 15 bases between. DNA of the CDR3: TGTGCCAGCAGCCCGGGAGGAGGGGGTTACAATGAGCAGTTCTTC. Protein: CASSPGGGGYNEQFF.

The chain joins TRBV7-8 to TRBJ2-7; no clear D. The CDR3 has 12 amino acids. Germline V CDR1 and CDR2: SGHVS, FQNEAQ. The V end lost 5 bases, the J end lost 6 bases, and 11 bases lay between the germline ends. CDR3 amino acids: CASSVQIAEQYF. The CDR3 DNA reads TGTGCCAGCAGCGTTCAGATAGCCGAGCAGTACTTC.

The chain carries TRBV2 and TRBJ2-2; D is possibly TRBD1 (6 bases). Germline V CDR1 and CDR2: SNHLY, FYNNEI. Trimming removed 4 bases at V and 0 bases at J, with 9 bases between. CDR3 length: 15 amino acids. In DNA, the CDR3 is TGTGCCAGCAGTGCACAGGGCGCGAACACCGGGGAGCTGTTTTTT. Its protein product is CASSAQGANTGELFF.

The genes are TRBV5-6 and TRBJ1-2; a possible D gene is TRBD1 (6 bases). Per the germline V gene, CDR1 is SGHDT and CDR2 is YYEEEE. Trimming took 1 base from V and 3 from J, leaving 10 bases between them. The CDR3 is 14 amino acids. The CDR3: CASSLPGVDYGYTF. DNA for the CDR3: TGTGCCAGCAGCTTGCCAGGGGTTGACTATGGCTACACCTTC.

The chain employs TRBV25-1 and TRBJ1-4; TRBD1 might be the D (5 bases). Trimming shortened V by 3 bases and J by 5 bases, and 10 bases separated the two germline ends. Per the germline V gene, CDR1 is MGHDK and CDR2 is SYGVNS. The CDR3 sequence is 14 residues long. CDR3 sequence: CASSDDSSNEKLFF. Here the CDR3 DNA reads TGTGCCAGCAGTGACGACAGTTCAAATGAAAAACTGTTTTTT. Drawing the rest from reference TRBV25-1 and TRBJ1-4, the complete variable domain is EADIYQTPRYLVIGTGKKITLECSQTMGHDKMYWYQQDPGMELHLIHYSYGVNSTEKGDLSSESTVSRIRTEHFPLTLESARPSHTSQYLCASSDDSSNEKLFFGSGTQLSVL.

This clone is medium-sized within its sample. In the same sample, other DNA sequences code for this CDR3. The chain joins TRBV5-6 to TRBJ2-7; TRBD1 matches 11 bases. V shed 3 bases, J shed 3 bases, and the junction held 5 bases outside the gene matches. This CDR3 has 15 amino acids. The germline V gene encodes CDR1 SGHDT and CDR2 YYEEEE. The CDR3 bases are TGTGCCAGCAGCTCCAGGGGACAGGGGGACTACGAGCAGTACTTC. This translates into CASSSRGQGDYEQYF.

The CDR3 loop reads CASSIGQGSTDTQYF. In nucleotides, the CDR3 is TGTGCCAGTAGTATTGGACAGGGGAGCACAGATACGCAGTATTTT. V is TRBV19 and J is TRBJ2-3; 9 bases map to TRBD1. With 3 bases clipped from V and 0 bases from J, the junction kept 1 base outside the gene matches. From germline, CDR1 is LNHDA and CDR2 SQIVND (reference sequence). The CDR3 consists of 15 residues.

For the CDR3, the DNA is TGTGCCAGCAGCCCCGGACTAGCGGGGGTTAGAGGTACGCAGTATTTT. This codes for CASSPGLAGVRGTQYF. The V call is TRBV7-9, the J call TRBJ2-3; the match to TRBD2 covers 13 bases. This CDR3 spans 16 amino acids. With V trimmed by 5 bases and J by 8 bases, 10 bases remained unmatched. Germline values: CDR1 SEHNR, CDR2 FQNEAQ (reference sequence).